Each of the 15 T cell receptor beta chains below was sequenced from the same sample in a study of blood T cell repertoires in COVID-19. TCRdb's copy holds only in-frame clones and misses some; the assay was immunoSEQ multiplex PCR. The top ten hold 3.5% to 4.5% of the sample, which has fewer than 250,000 clones, just under 85% seen once. Sequencing input: peripheral blood. These receptors came from a middle-aged man with acute or convalescent COVID-19.

The chain links TRBV11-3 to TRBJ2-1; 8 positions match TRBD1. The germline V gene encodes CDR1 SGHNT and CDR2 YENEEA. Trimming at V came to 4 bases and at J to 7 bases, leaving 12 bases not matched to a gene. The CDR3 runs 16 residues. In nucleotides, the CDR3 is TGTGCCAGCAGCTCTGAGACAGGGGCGGGAAGAAATGAGCAGTTCTTC. Protein sequence: CASSSETGAGRNEQFF.

There are a few counts of this clone. CDR3 in DNA: TGTGCCAGCAGTCCCTGGGACAGGTTAGCCTCACCCCTCCACTTT. Translated: CASSPWDRLASPLHF. This chain uses TRBV28 with TRBJ1-6, with 8 bases lining up with TRBD1. Germline V lookup: CDR1 MDHEN, CDR2 SYDVKM. CDR3 length: 15 amino acids. Trimming cost V 5 bases and J 10 bases; bases outside gene matches: 10.

This clone occurred a few times. V and J are TRBV29-1 and TRBJ2-7, with D possibly TRBD1 on 6 matching bases. Germline V CDR1 and CDR2: SQVTM, ANQGSEA. V was shortened by 1 base and J by 9 bases, with 10 bases between the two germline ends. The CDR3 is 11 residues long. CDR3 in amino acids: CSVEVGAGQYF. The CDR3 DNA is TGCAGCGTTGAAGTGGGGGCAGGGCAGTACTTC.

This clone was found a few times. This chain uses TRBV5-1 with TRBJ1-2, with TRBD1 matching 9 bases. The V and J ends lost 7 bases and 6 bases, in that order; junction bases with no gene match: 10. The germline CDR1 and CDR2 sequences are SGHRS and YFSETQ. This CDR3 is built from 14 residues. The chain's CDR3 is CASGPGQGFDGYTF. CDR3 bases: TGCGCCAGCGGACCGGGACAGGGTTTCGATGGCTACACCTTC.

The rearrangement joins TRBV10-3 to TRBJ2-3; the match to TRBD2 covers 15 bases. The CDR3 runs to 19 residues. The junction had 11 bases not matched to a gene; V was cut back by 4 bases and J by 3 bases. CDR1 and CDR2 from the germline V gene are ENHRY and SYGVKD. CDR3 in amino acids: CAISGEGLAGGPRTDTQYF. Written as DNA, the CDR3 is TGTGCCATCAGTGGGGAAGGACTAGCGGGGGGGCCTAGGACAGATACGCAGTATTTT.

The chain links TRBV9 to TRBJ2-1; possible D gene TRBD2, 5 bases. The CDR3 runs 14 residues. Trimming removed 6 bases at V and 8 bases at J, with 18 bases between. CDR1 and CDR2 (germline): SGDLS, YYNGEE. CDR3 sequence reads: CASNVGDRNDEQFF. CDR3 in DNA: TGTGCCAGCAATGTGGGAGACCGTAACGATGAGCAGTTCTTC.

The V gene is TRBV30, the J gene TRBJ2-2, with TRBD1 matching 7 bases. The CDR3 runs 16 residues. Germline assignment: CDR1 GTSNPN and CDR2 SVGIG (reference sequence). Losses at the gene ends were 1 base for V and 4 bases for J; bases not matched to a gene: 9. CDR3 loop: CAWSAHPQGSTGELFF. The CDR3 DNA sequence: TGTGCCTGGAGTGCCCACCCACAGGGGAGCACCGGGGAGCTGTTTTTT.

V and J are TRBV5-4 and TRBJ2-1, with 10 bases identical to TRBD1. This CDR3 region has 14 residues. CDR1 and CDR2 from the germline V gene are SGHNT and YYREEE (reference sequence). Losses at the gene ends were 5 bases for V and 8 bases for J; bases not matched to a gene: 7. CDR3 residues: CASSSGQGWYEQFF. In DNA, the CDR3 is TGTGCCAGCAGTTCGGGACAGGGGTGGTATGAGCAGTTCTTC.

V gene TRBV5-8 combines with J gene TRBJ1-5, with TRBD1 as a possible D gene (6 bases). In germline, CDR1 is SGHTS, CDR2 YDEGEE. Trimming removed 5 bases at V and 6 bases at J, with 18 bases between. The CDR3 contains 15 residues. CDR3 in amino acids: CASRPRPGDGQPQHF. Here the CDR3 DNA reads TGTGCCAGCAGACCTCGTCCAGGGGATGGTCAGCCCCAGCATTTT.

CDR3 in DNA: TGTGCCAGTAGTCCTGGGACAGTATCAAATGAAAAACTGTTTTTT. The encoded protein is CASSPGTVSNEKLFF. The V and J genes are TRBV19 and TRBJ1-4; 7 bases are shared with TRBD1. V lost 5 bases, J lost 5 bases, and 8 bases stayed unmatched. Germline V lookup: CDR1 LNHDA, CDR2 SQIVND (reference sequence). This CDR3 is built from 15 residues.

This clone has a handful of counts. The chain recombines TRBV12-2 with TRBJ1-5; the listed D gene, TRBD1, was not tested against the DNA. TRBV12-2 is given as a pseudogene. The CDR3 sequence is 16 residues long. This CDR3 reads CARPGQGLGSNQPQHF. In nucleotides, the CDR3 is TGTGCAAGGCCGGGACAGGGGCTAGGTAGCAATCAGCCCCAGCATTTT.

CDR3 in amino acids: CANGGTAGGPQHF. The DNA of the CDR3 is TGTGCCAACGGAGGGACAGCCGGGGGGCCCCAGCATTTT. The gene calls are TRBV2 and TRBJ1-5; the match to TRBD1 covers 7 bases. V gave up 10 bases and J gave up 9 bases; unmatched junction bases: 12. Germline V gives CDR1 SNHLY, CDR2 FYNNEI. The CDR3 has 13 residues.

This clone was seen a handful of times. The chain links TRBV3-1 (or the pseudogene TRBV3-2) to TRBJ2-7, with D perhaps TRBD1 (6 bases). The CDR3 contains 15 residues. Germline V gene sequence: CDR1 LGHDT, CDR2 YNNKEL (reference sequence). V was cut by 4 bases and J by 1 base, with 14 bases left in between. In DNA, the CDR3 is TGTGCCAGCAGCCGTTTAGGGGGACGATCCTACGAGCAGTACTTC. Protein product: CASSRLGGRSYEQYF.

The chain is built from TRBV24-1 and TRBJ1-2; D is undetermined. Germline lookup yields CDR1 KGHDR and CDR2 SFDVKD. CDR3 length equals 11 residues. V gave up 9 bases and J gave up 2 bases, with 6 bases separating them. CDR3 sequence reads: CATAGNYGYTF. The CDR3 DNA reads as TGTGCCACCGCGGGGAACTATGGCTACACCTTC.

The chain has TRBV10-2 and TRBJ2-2; 10 bases fit TRBD1. CDR3 length: 15 amino acids. Losses at the gene ends were 5 bases for V and 6 bases for J; bases not matched to a gene: 6. Germline V lookup: CDR1 WSHSY, CDR2 SAAADI. As DNA, the CDR3 is TGCGCCAGCAGTTCGACAGGGGGCGGCCCCGGGGAGCTGTTTTTT. It translates to CASSSTGGGPGELFF.